The T cell receptor beta chain under discussion was sequenced for a study of Ad26.COV2.S vaccination and SARS-CoV-2 variants. About this clone: What it binds is not known.

Whole-study findings and limits: It was found that vaccine and placebo recipients had similar non-spike TCR breadth. Vaccine recipients surpassed placebo recipients in spike-specific TCR breadth.

Treatment noted: around 19 received Ad26.COV2.S at low or high dose, single or two shots; several received placebo; per-sample allocation not given. After the first vaccine or placebo injection, samples were drawn on day 63. The individual, an adult aged 18-55 years, was a donor in Boston. Clones were sequenced by immunoSEQ multiplex PCR, and TCRdb holds only the in-frame ones, with some missing. The data show around 300,000 clones, approximately 90% seen once. The CDR3 consists of 15 residues. V was pared by 5 bases and J by 1 base, with 4 bases of the junction left unmatched. CDR1 and CDR2 (germline): SEHNR, FQNEAQ (reference sequence).

This specimen was peripheral blood, taken in a trial of Ad26.COV2.S vaccine versus placebo. This receptor was identified in a person between 18 and 59 years old who received the Ad26.COV2.S COVID-19 vaccine or a placebo. The chain recombines TRBV7-9 with TRBJ2-3, with 9 bases that match TRBD2. CDR3: CASSPLAGGTDTQYF. Written as DNA, the CDR3 is TGTGCCAGCAGCCCCTTAGCGGGGGGCACAGATACGCAGTATTTT.